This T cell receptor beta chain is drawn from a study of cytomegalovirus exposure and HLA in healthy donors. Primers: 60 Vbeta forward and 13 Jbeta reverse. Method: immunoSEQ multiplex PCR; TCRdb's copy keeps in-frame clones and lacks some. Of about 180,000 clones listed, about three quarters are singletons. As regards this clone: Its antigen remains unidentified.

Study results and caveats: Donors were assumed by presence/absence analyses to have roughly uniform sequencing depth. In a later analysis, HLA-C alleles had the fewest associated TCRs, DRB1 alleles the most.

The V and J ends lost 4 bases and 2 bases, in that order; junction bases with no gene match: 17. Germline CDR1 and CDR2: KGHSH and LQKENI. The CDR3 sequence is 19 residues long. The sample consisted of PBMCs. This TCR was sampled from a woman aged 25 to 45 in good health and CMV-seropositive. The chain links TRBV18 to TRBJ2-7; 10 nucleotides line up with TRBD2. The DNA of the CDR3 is TGTGCCAGCTCACTGAAGACTAGCGGGCCCCAGCGAGGTACCTACGAGCAGTACTTC. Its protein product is CASSLKTSGPQRGTYEQYF.